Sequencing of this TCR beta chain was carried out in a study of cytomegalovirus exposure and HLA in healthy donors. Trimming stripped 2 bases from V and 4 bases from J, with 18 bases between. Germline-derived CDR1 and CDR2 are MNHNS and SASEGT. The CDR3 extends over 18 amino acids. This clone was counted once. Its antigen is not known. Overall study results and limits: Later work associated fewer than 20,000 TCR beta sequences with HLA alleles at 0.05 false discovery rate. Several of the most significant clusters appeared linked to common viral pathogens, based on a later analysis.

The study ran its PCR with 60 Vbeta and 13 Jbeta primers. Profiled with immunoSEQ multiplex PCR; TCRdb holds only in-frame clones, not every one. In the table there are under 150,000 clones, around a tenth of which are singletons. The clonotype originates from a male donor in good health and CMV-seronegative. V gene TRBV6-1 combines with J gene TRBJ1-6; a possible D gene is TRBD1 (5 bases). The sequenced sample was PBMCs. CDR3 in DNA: TGTGCCAGCAGTGAACTCACAGGCTTCTCACTTTATAATTCACCCCTCCACTTT. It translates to CASSELTGFSLYNSPLHF.